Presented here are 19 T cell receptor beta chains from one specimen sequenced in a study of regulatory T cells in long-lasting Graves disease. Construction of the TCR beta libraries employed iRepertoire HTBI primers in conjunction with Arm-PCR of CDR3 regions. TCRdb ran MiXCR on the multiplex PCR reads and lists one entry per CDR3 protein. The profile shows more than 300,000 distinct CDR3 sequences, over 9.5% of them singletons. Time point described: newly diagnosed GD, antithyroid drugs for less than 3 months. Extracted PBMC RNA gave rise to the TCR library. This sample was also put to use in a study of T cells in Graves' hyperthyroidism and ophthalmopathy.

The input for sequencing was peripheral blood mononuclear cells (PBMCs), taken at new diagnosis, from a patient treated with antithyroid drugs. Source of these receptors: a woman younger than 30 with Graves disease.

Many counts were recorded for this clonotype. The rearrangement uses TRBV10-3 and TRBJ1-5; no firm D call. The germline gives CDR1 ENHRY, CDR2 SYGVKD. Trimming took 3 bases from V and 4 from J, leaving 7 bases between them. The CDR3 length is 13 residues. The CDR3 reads CAISERENQPQHF. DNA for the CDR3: TGTGCCATCAGTGAACGGGAAAATCAGCCCCAGCATTTT.

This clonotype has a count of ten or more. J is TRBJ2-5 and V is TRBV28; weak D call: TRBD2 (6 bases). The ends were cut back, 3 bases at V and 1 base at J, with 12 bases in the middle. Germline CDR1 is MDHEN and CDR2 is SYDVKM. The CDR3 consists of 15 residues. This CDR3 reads CASSFWASAQETQYF. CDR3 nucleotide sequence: TGTGCCAGCAGTTTCTGGGCTAGCGCCCAAGAGACCCAGTACTTC.

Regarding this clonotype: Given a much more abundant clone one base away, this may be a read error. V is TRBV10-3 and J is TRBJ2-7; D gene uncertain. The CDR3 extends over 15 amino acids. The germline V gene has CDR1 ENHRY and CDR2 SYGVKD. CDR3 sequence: CAINESYGPHTEQYF. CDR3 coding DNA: TGTGCCATCAATGAGTCATACGGGCCCCATACCGAGCAGTACTTC.

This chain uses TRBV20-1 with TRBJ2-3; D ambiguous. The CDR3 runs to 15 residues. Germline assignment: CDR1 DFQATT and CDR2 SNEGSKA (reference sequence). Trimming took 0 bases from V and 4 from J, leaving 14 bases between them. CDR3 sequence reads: CSARDYQKEPDTQYF. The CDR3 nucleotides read TGCAGTGCTAGAGATTACCAGAAGGAGCCAGATACGCAGTATTTT.

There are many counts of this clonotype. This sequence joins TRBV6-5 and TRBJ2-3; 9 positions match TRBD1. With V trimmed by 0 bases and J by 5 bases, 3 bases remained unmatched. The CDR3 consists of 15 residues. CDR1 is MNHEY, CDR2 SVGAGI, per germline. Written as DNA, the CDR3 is TGTGCCAGCAGTTACTCGGGACAGGGAGGAGATACGCAGTATTTT. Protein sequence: CASSYSGQGGDTQYF.

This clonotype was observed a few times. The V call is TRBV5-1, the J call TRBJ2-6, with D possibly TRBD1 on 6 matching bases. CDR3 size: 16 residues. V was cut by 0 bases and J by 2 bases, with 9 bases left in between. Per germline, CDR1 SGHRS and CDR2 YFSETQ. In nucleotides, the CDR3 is TGCGCCAGCAGCTTGGATGGGGGCACTGGGGCCAACGTCCTGACTTTC. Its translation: CASSLDGGTGANVLTF.

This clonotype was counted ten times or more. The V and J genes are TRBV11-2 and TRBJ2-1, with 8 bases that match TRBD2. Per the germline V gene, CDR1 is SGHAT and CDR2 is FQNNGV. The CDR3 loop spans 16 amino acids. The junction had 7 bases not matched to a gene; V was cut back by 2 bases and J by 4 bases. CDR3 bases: TGTGCCAGCAGCTTATTAAGCGGGAGCGTTTACAATGAGCAGTTCTTC. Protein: CASSLLSGSVYNEQFF.

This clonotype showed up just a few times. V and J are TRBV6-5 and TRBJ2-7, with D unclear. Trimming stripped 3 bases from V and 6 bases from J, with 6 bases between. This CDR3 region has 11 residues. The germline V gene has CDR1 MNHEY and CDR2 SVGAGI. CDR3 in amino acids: CASSYWGEQYF. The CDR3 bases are TGTGCCAGCAGTTATTGGGGCGAGCAGTACTTC.

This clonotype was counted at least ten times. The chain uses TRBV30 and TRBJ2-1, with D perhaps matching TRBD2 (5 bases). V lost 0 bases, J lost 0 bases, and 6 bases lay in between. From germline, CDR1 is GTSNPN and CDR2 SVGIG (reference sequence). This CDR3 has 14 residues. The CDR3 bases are TGTGCCTGGAGTGTACTAGTCTCCTACAATGAGCAGTTCTTC. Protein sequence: CAWSVLVSYNEQFF. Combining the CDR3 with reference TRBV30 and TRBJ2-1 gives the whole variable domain SQTIHQWPATLVQPVGSPLSLECTVEGTSNPNLYWYRQAAGRGLQLLFYSVGIGQISSEVPQNLSASRPQDRQFILSSKKLLLSDSGFYLCAWSVLVSYNEQFFGPGTRLTVL.

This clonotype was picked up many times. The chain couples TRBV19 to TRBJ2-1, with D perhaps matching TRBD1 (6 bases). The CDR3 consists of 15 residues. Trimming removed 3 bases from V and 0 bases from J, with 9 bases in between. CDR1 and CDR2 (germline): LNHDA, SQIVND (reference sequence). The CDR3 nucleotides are TGTGCCAGTAGTATTGACAGGAGCTCCTACAATGAGCAGTTCTTC. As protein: CASSIDRSSYNEQFF.

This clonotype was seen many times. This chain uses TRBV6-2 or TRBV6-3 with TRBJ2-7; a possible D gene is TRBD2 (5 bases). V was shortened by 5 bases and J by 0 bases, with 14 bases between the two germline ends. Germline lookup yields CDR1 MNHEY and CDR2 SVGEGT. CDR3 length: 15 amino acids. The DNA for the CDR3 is TGTGCCAGCAGTGACGGCGGGTACTACTCCTACGAGCAGTACGTC. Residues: CASSDGGYYSYEQYV.

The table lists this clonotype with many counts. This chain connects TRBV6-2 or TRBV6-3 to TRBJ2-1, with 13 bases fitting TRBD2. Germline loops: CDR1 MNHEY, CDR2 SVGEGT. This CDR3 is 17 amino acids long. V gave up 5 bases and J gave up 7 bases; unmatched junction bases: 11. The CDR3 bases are TGTGCCAGCAGTCCCTATAACGGACTAGCGGGAGAGAATGAGCAGTTCTTC. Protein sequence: CASSPYNGLAGENEQFF.

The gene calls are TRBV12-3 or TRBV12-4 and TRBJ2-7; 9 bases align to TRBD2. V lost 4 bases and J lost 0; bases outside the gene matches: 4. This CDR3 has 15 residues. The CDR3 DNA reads TGTGCCAGCAGTTCAATTAGCGGGAGCTCCTACGAGCAGTACTTC. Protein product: CASSSISGSSYEQYF.

This CDR3 reads CASSPASGRYDEQFF. CDR3 DNA sequence: TGTGCCAGCAGCCCTGCTAGCGGGAGGTACGATGAGCAGTTCTTC. The rearrangement links TRBV3-1 to TRBJ2-1, with 11 bases identical to TRBD2. V lost 4 bases and J lost 8; bases outside the gene matches: 7. Germline CDR1 and CDR2: LGHDT and YNNKEL (reference sequence). The CDR3 runs to 15 residues.

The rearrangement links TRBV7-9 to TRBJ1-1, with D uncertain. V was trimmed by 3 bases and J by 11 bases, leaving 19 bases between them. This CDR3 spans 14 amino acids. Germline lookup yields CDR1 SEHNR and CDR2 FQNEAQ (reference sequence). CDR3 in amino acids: CASSLGSETSAAFF. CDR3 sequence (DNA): TGTGCCAGCAGCTTGGGTTCGGAGACCTCTGCGGCTTTCTTT. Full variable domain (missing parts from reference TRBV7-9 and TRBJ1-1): DTGVSQNPRHKITKRGQNVTFRCDPISEHNRLYWYRQTLGQGPEFLTYFQNEAQLEKSRLLSDRFSAERPKGSFSTLEIQRTEQGDSAMYLCASSLGSETSAAFFGQGTRLTVV.

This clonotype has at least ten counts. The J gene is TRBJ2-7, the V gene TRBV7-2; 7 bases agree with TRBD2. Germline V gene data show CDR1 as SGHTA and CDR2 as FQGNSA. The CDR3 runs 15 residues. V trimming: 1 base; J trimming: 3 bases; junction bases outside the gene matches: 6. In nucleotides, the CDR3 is TGTGCCAGCAGCTTAGTTGCTGGGGGGGACTACGAGCAGTACTTC. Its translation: CASSLVAGGDYEQYF.

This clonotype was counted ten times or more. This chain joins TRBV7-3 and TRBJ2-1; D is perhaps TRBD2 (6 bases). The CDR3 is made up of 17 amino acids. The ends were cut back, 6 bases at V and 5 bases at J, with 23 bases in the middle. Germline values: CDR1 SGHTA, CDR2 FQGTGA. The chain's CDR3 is CASRRFSGGIGDNEQFF. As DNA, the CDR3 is TGTGCCAGCAGACGCTTTTCGGGCGGGATCGGCGACAATGAGCAGTTCTTC.

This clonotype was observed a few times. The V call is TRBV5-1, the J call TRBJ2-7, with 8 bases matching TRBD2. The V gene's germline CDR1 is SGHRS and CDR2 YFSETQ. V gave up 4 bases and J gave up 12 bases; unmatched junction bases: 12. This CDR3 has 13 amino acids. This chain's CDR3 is CASSPSGGPSSYV. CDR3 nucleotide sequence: TGCGCCAGCAGCCCGTCGGGGGGGCCTTCTTCGTACGTC.

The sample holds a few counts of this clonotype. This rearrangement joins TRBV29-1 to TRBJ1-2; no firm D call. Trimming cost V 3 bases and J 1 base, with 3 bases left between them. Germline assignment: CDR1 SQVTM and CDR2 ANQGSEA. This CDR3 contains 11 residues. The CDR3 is CSVEDNYGYTF. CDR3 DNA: TGCAGCGTTGAGGATAACTATGGCTACACCTTC.